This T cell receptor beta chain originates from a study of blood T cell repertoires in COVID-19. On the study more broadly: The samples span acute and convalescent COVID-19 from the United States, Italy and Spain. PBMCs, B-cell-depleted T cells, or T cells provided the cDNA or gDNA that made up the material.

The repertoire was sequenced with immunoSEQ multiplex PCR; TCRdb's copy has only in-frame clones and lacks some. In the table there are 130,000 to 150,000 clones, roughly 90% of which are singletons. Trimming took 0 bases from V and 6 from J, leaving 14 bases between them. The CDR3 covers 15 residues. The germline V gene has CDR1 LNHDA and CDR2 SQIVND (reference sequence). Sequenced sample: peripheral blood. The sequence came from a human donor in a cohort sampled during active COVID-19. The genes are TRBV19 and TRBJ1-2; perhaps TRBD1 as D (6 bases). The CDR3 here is CASSIEQGNYNGYTF. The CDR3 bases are TGTGCCAGTAGTATAGAACAGGGCAATTATAATGGCTACACCTTC.